The rows below give T cell receptor beta chains drawn from one sample of a study of OX40 agonist ivuxolimab in advanced cancers. The protocol was immunoSEQ multiplex PCR, while the TCRdb copy is restricted to in-frame clones and leaves out a portion. The repertoire holds roughly 79,000 clones, with about 89% as singletons. Specimen: CD4+ or CD8+ T cells sorted from blood, collected in a trial of the OX40 agonist ivuxolimab. These receptors all stem from an adult with an advanced solid tumor such as melanoma, head and neck, liver or kidney cancer. The CDR3 runs from the conserved cysteine through the conserved F or W. The D gene is left open where the match is weak. Size is stated for part of the rows, as once, few or many counts, or as a class when the clone is expanded.

j_call clone_size d_call v_call cdr3_aa cdr3_nt
TRBJ1-5 NA NA TRBV5-1 CATQSNSNQPQHF TGCGCCACCCAGTCCAATAGCAATCAGCCCCAGCATTTT
TRBJ2-3 few TRBD1 TRBV5-1 CASSLADRETDTQYF TGCGCCAGCAGCTTGGCGGACAGGGAAACAGATACGCAGTATTTT
TRBJ1-3 NA NA TRBV10-3 CAITDSNSGNTIYF TGTGCCATCACGGACAGTAACTCTGGAAACACCATATATTTT
TRBJ2-3 NA NA TRBV5-1 CASSLLGTDTQYF TGCGCCAGCAGCTTGCTGGGAACAGATACGCAGTATTTT
TRBJ2-3 NA TRBD2 TRBV7-2 CASTISSGLTDTQYF TGTGCCAGCACCATATCTAGCGGGCTCACAGATACGCAGTATTTT
TRBJ2-1 NA TRBD2 TRBV13 CASSLGGTSGINEQFF TGTGCCAGCAGCTTAGGCGGGACTAGCGGGATCAATGAGCAGTTCTTC
TRBJ1-2 NA NA TRBV11-2 CASSLTSGRTDNYGYTF TGTGCCAGCAGCTTAACTTCGGGACGGACTGATAACTATGGCTACACCTTC
TRBJ1-2 once TRBD1 TRBV4-1 CASSQTGTGGSEGYTF TGCGCCAGCAGCCAAACCGGGACAGGGGGATCGGAAGGCTACACCTTC
TRBJ2-1 NA NA TRBV10-3 CAISENSGEQFF TGTGCCATCAGTGAAAATAGCGGTGAGCAGTTCTTC
TRBJ1-2 NA NA TRBV10-3 CAISESVQARNYGYTF TGTGCCATCAGTGAGTCAGTCCAGGCCCGAAACTATGGCTACACCTTC
TRBJ2-1 NA TRBD2 TRBV2 CASSVRRGGNEQFF TGTGCCAGCAGTGTAAGGCGGGGGGGCAATGAGCAGTTCTTC
TRBJ1-1 NA NA TRBV19 CASSPSESSEAFF TGTGCCAGTAGTCCCTCCGAGTCTTCTGAAGCTTTCTTT
TRBJ2-7 NA NA TRBV11-2 CASRPLSGGEQYF TGTGCCAGCAGGCCGCTATCAGGCGGCGAGCAGTACTTC
TRBJ2-1 NA NA TRBV7-3 CASSTGGTGYNEQFF TGTGCCAGCAGCACAGGAGGGACGGGGTACAATGAGCAGTTCTTC